Listed below are T cell receptor beta chains from one sample, sequenced in a study of cytomegalovirus exposure and HLA in healthy donors. Libraries were prepared by immunoSEQ multiplex PCR; TCRdb keeps only in-frame clonotypes and omits some of them. Of 200,000 or so clones in the sample, roughly 83% are singletons; the top ten hold approximately 0.26%. The sample taken for sequencing was PBMCs. Receptor source: a boy aged 5-17 years in good health and CMV-seronegative. Both conserved end residues are part of each CDR3. D genes are given only for firm matches. Clone size appears in some rows only: once, few, many, or a class for an expanded clone.

TRBJ1-6 | . | . | TRBV7-8 | CASSFYTNRVGDSPLHF | TGTGCCAGCAGCTTCTACACAAACAGGGTGGGGGATTCACCCCTCCACTTT
TRBJ2-3 | . | . | TRBV2 | CASSEDNTDTQYF | TGTGCCAGCAGTGAGGACAACACAGATACGCAGTATTTT
TRBJ1-1 | . | few | TRBV4-1 | CASSQDRGGNTEAFF | TGCGCCAGCAGCCAAGATCGGGGGGGGAACACTGAAGCTTTCTTT
TRBJ1-1 | . | few | TRBV30 | CAFGGGEAFF | TGTGCCTTTGGCGGGGGTGAAGCTTTCTTT
TRBJ2-1 | TRBD2 | . | TRBV5-1 | CASSLASGIEQFF | TGCGCCAGCAGCTTGGCTAGCGGGATTGAGCAGTTCTTC
TRBJ2-5 | . | . | TRBV7-8 | CASSLVRGRETQYF | TGTGCCAGCAGCTTAGTTAGGGGCCGGGAGACCCAGTACTTC
TRBJ2-7 | . | . | TRBV4-2 | CASSQGGGSSYEQYF | TGTGCCAGCAGCCAAGGAGGAGGCAGCTCCTACGAGCAGTACTTC
TRBJ1-2 | . | once | TRBV7-9 | CASSGGGWDVYGYTF | TGTGCCAGCAGCGGGGGGGGGTGGGACGTCTATGGCTACACCTTC
TRBJ2-7 | . | . | TRBV5-1 | CASSLDRGVGGEQYF | TGCGCCAGCAGCCTTGATCGAGGGGTGGGGGGCGAGCAGTACTTC
TRBJ1-5 | . | few | TRBV19 | CASTTQELRGPQHF | TGTGCCAGTACCACCCAGGAACTTAGGGGGCCCCAGCATTTT
TRBJ2-7 | TRBD1 | . | TRBV30 | CAWSWGTGAYEQYF | TGTGCCTGGAGTTGGGGGACAGGGGCCTACGAGCAGTACTTC
TRBJ2-3 | . | few | TRBV10-3 | CAISEVGLAEPSDTQYF | TGTGCCATCAGTGAGGTTGGGTTAGCGGAACCATCGGATACGCAGTATTTT
TRBJ1-2 | . | . | TRBV6-5 | CASSPRGQRNGYTF | TGTGCCAGCAGTCCTCGTGGCCAGAGGAATGGCTACACCTTC